The 28 T cell receptor beta chains presented below share a single source sample, sequenced in a study of shared clonotypes between healthy human individuals. Assay: immunoSEQ multiplex PCR; the TCRdb copy retains only in-frame clones and omits some. The data hold some 2.1 million clones, with around 95% observed a single time. The naive CD8 population came from CD45RO-negative cells selected for CCR7, without terminally differentiated effector memory CD45RA+ cells. The sequenced sample was naive CD8+ T cells from PBMCs. The source is a man younger than 35 in good health. Some clones in this sample may be carry-over from other donors' samples.

A note on this clone: The sample contains more than one DNA sequence encoding this CDR3. The chain has TRBV27 and TRBJ2-1; D not certain. CDR3 length: 13 amino acids. The germline gives CDR1 MNHEY, CDR2 SMNVEV (reference sequence). V gave up 3 bases and J gave up 5 bases, with 8 bases separating them. CDR3 loop: CASSFGLHNEQFF. Here the CDR3 DNA reads TGTGCCAGCAGTTTTGGTCTGCACAATGAGCAGTTCTTC.

The V and J genes are TRBV30 and TRBJ2-1; no clear D gene. V was cut by 1 base and J by 10 bases, with 14 bases left in between. Germline V gene data show CDR1 as GTSNPN and CDR2 as SVGIG (reference sequence). This CDR3 has 13 amino acids. The CDR3 coding sequence is TGTGCCTGGAGTGCCTGGTTGGCGGAAGAGCAGTTCTTC. This translates into CAWSAWLAEEQFF.

The chain is built from TRBV7-9 and TRBJ1-3; D remains ambiguous. Germline V lookup: CDR1 SEHNR, CDR2 FQNEAQ (reference sequence). V was clipped by 5 bases and J by 4 bases, with 15 bases between them. This CDR3 comprises 15 residues. The CDR3 region has the DNA TGTGCCAGCAGCAACCGAGGAGGGCCCGGAAACACCATATATTTT. Translation: CASSNRGGPGNTIYF.

The chain links TRBV5-6 to TRBJ2-4; D is perhaps TRBD2 (5 bases). V was cut by 0 bases and J by 0 bases, with 13 bases left in between. The V gene's germline CDR1 is SGHDT and CDR2 YYEEEE. The CDR3 spans 17 residues. Here the CDR3 reads CASSLELGGVAKNIQYF. The CDR3 nucleotides are TGTGCCAGCAGCTTGGAGCTTGGAGGTGTAGCCAAAAACATTCAGTACTTC.

The chain links TRBV21-1 to TRBJ2-1; the D call of TRBD2 is as the table states it, not checked on the DNA. TRBV21-1 is marked as a pseudogene. The CDR3 covers 15 residues. CDR3 amino acids: CASSRGLSSYNEQFF. CDR3 nucleotides: TGTGCCAGCAGCAGGGGACTCAGCTCCTACAATGAGCAGTTCTTC.

The J gene is TRBJ2-7, the V gene TRBV2, with 11 bases fitting TRBD1. The CDR3 has 18 residues. Germline CDR1 and CDR2: SNHLY and FYNNEI. The J segment lost 7 bases and the V segment lost 6 bases, leaving 20 bases of the junction unmatched. The chain's CDR3 is CASSVERTGGASRGEQYF. CDR3 in DNA: TGTGCCAGCAGCGTGGAACGGACAGGGGGCGCTTCTAGGGGAGAGCAGTACTTC.

This rearrangement joins TRBV7-9 to TRBJ2-3, with D unresolved. The CDR3 totals 16 residues. V gave up 3 bases and J gave up 0 bases, with 13 bases separating them. Looked up from germline, CDR1 is SEHNR and CDR2 is FQNEAQ (reference sequence). The CDR3 nucleotides are TGTGCCAGCAGCTTCCAGAGACGTACTAGCACAGATACGCAGTATTTT. It translates to CASSFQRRTSTDTQYF.

The rearrangement joins TRBV15 to TRBJ1-2; possible D gene TRBD1, 6 bases. Per germline, CDR1 LNHNV and CDR2 YYDKDF (reference sequence). V gave up 1 base and J gave up 4 bases, with 13 bases separating them. The CDR3 runs to 15 residues. The CDR3 sequence is CATSRAEGQPYGYTF. The DNA of the CDR3 is TGTGCCACCAGCAGAGCAGAAGGACAGCCCTATGGCTACACCTTC.

This sequence joins TRBV9 and TRBJ1-1, with D tentatively TRBD1 (5 bases). Trimming shortened V by 4 bases and J by 2 bases, and 15 bases separated the two germline ends. This CDR3 is built from 15 residues. CDR1 is SGDLS, CDR2 YYNGEE, per germline. The CDR3 coding sequence is TGTGCCAGCAGCCCCGGGGGGGTAGCTAACACTGAAGCTTTCTTT. Translating gives CASSPGGVANTEAFF.

The genes are TRBV6-5 and TRBJ2-7, with 7 positions matching TRBD2. Trimming at V came to 8 bases and at J to 7 bases, leaving 14 bases not matched to a gene. Germline CDR1 is MNHEY and CDR2 is SVGAGI. This CDR3 spans 14 amino acids. Here the CDR3 reads CASGWREGRGEQYF. The CDR3 nucleotides are TGTGCCAGCGGGTGGAGGGAGGGCCGGGGGGAGCAGTACTTC.

The chain's CDR3 is CASSSSSVGGYTF. The CDR3 DNA is TGTGCCAGCAGTTCTTCCTCCGTGGGCGGCTACACCTTC. This chain joins TRBV28 and TRBJ1-2; no clear D gene. CDR1 MDHEN and CDR2 SYDVKM come from the germline V gene. The V and J ends lost 4 bases and 8 bases respectively, with 14 bases between them. CDR3 length: 13 amino acids.

This rearrangement joins TRBV27 to TRBJ2-3; D possibly uses TRBD1 or TRBD2 (5 bases each). Germline CDR1 is MNHEY and CDR2 is SMNVEV (reference sequence). This CDR3 contains 16 residues. V lost 8 bases, J lost 0 bases, and 18 bases lay in between. CDR3 residues: CASWGRGSSSTDTQYF. CDR3 in DNA: TGTGCCAGCTGGGGACGAGGTAGCTCGAGCACAGATACGCAGTATTTT.

The V and J genes are TRBV28 and TRBJ2-2; 11 bases agree with TRBD2. Losses at the gene ends were 4 bases for V and 7 bases for J; bases not matched to a gene: 11. CDR3 size: 17 residues. Germline lookup yields CDR1 MDHEN and CDR2 SYDVKM. CDR3 coding DNA: TGTGCCAGCAGTTCCGACTGGATAGCGGGAGGGGTCGGGGAGCTGTTTTTT. Its translation: CASSSDWIAGGVGELFF. The full variable domain, with the rest looked up from reference TRBV28 and TRBJ2-2, is DVKVTQSSRYLVKRTGEKVFLECVQDMDHENMFWYRQDPGLGLRLIYFSYDVKMKEKGDIPEGYSVSREKKERFSLILESASTNQTSMYLCASSSDWIAGGVGELFFGEGSRLTVL.

The V and J genes are TRBV7-2 and TRBJ2-1; possibly TRBD2 for D (6 bases). Germline CDR1 reads SGHTA; CDR2 reads FQGNSA. The CDR3 spans 15 residues. Trimming shortened V by 4 bases and J by 5 bases, and 15 bases separated the two germline ends. Here the CDR3 DNA reads TGTGCCAGCAGCTCCCGCCGGGAGAAGAACAATGAGCAGTTCTTC. This gives the protein CASSSRREKNNEQFF. The complete variable domain, with remaining parts taken from reference TRBV7-2 and TRBJ2-1, reads GAGVSQSPSNKVTEKGKDVELRCDPISGHTALYWYRQSLGQGLEFLIYFQGNSAPDKSGLPSDRFSAERTGGSVSTLTIQRTQQEDSAVYLCASSSRREKNNEQFFGPGTRLTVL.

The CDR3 here is CASSMMTEAFF. CDR3 in DNA: TGTGCCAGCAGTATGATGACTGAAGCTTTCTTT. V gene TRBV7-6 combines with J gene TRBJ1-1, with D unclear. Germline V gene lookup returns CDR1 SGHVS and CDR2 FNYEAQ. This CDR3 spans 11 amino acids. Trimming left V 6 bases short and J 5 bases short, with 7 bases between.

V and J are TRBV28 and TRBJ1-5; D is unresolved. The length of the CDR3 is 14 residues. V gave up 5 bases and J gave up 5 bases, with 13 bases separating them. Germline V gene data show CDR1 as MDHEN and CDR2 as SYDVKM. CDR3 amino acids: CASSPTTLYQPQHF. In DNA form, the CDR3 reads TGTGCCAGCAGTCCGACAACCCTTTATCAGCCCCAGCATTTT.

In regard to this clone: Other DNA sequences in the same sample also yield this CDR3. This chain links TRBV5-1 with TRBJ1-3, with D perhaps matching TRBD1 (5 bases). V was shortened by 1 base and J by 2 bases, with 7 bases between the two germline ends. The CDR3 extends over 14 amino acids. Germline V gene sequence: CDR1 SGHRS, CDR2 YFSETQ. Written as DNA, the CDR3 is TGCGCCAGCAGCTTGACAGGTCCTGGAAACACCATATATTTT. Amino acids: CASSLTGPGNTIYF.

The V gene is TRBV6-1, the J gene TRBJ1-1; a possible D gene is TRBD1 (5 bases). This CDR3 contains 14 residues. Deletions cut 5 bases from V and 1 base from J, with 11 bases between. The germline gives CDR1 MNHNS, CDR2 SASEGT. For the CDR3, the DNA is TGTGCCAGCAGTCCTCGGACACCGAACACTGAAGCTTTCTTT. It specifies CASSPRTPNTEAFF.

In regard to this clone: Other nucleotide sequences from this sample produce the same CDR3. The J gene is TRBJ2-1, the V gene TRBV9, with D uncertain. The CDR3 covers 13 residues. The V and J ends lost 0 bases and 3 bases respectively, with 4 bases between them. Germline CDR1 and CDR2: SGDLS and YYNGEE. This chain's CDR3 is CASSVVDYNEQFF. CDR3 sequence (DNA): TGTGCCAGCAGCGTAGTGGACTACAATGAGCAGTTCTTC. The full variable domain, with the rest looked up from reference TRBV9 and TRBJ2-1, is DSGVTQTPKHLITATGQRVTLRCSPRSGDLSVYWYQQSLDQGLQFLIQYYNGEERAKGNILERFSAQQFPDLHSELNLSSLELGDSALYFCASSVVDYNEQFFGPGTRLTVL.

The chain links TRBV15 to TRBJ2-3; no clear D gene. Germline V gene lookup returns CDR1 LNHNV and CDR2 YYDKDF (reference sequence). This CDR3 has 15 amino acids. The germline V and J ends were trimmed by 3 bases and 1 base, with 11 bases remaining between them. CDR3 sequence: CATSSGWGGTDTQYF. In DNA form, the CDR3 reads TGTGCCACCAGCAGCGGGTGGGGTGGCACAGATACGCAGTATTTT.

This clone was counted a single time. The chain combines TRBV28 with TRBJ2-7; no definite D call. This CDR3 spans 14 amino acids. Germline V lookup: CDR1 MDHEN, CDR2 SYDVKM. Trimming took 5 bases from V and 2 from J, leaving 13 bases between them. In nucleotides, the CDR3 is TGTGCCAGCAGTCTCCAGGCGGAAGCCTACGAGCAGTACTTC. This sequence encodes CASSLQAEAYEQYF. Drawing the rest from reference TRBV28 and TRBJ2-7, the complete variable domain is DVKVTQSSRYLVKRTGEKVFLECVQDMDHENMFWYRQDPGLGLRLIYFSYDVKMKEKGDIPEGYSVSREKKERFSLILESASTNQTSMYLCASSLQAEAYEQYFGPGTRLTVT.

V and J are TRBV7-6 and TRBJ2-5; 13 positions agree with TRBD2. After removal of 4 bases from V and 1 base from J, the junction contained 3 bases not matched to a gene. The CDR3 loop spans 16 amino acids. Germline values: CDR1 SGHVS, CDR2 FNYEAQ. The CDR3 here is CASSSRTSGGQETQYF. The CDR3 region has the DNA TGTGCCAGCAGCTCGCGGACTAGCGGGGGCCAAGAGACCCAGTACTTC.

On this clone: The sample holds other DNA sequences that translate to the same CDR3. The chain is built from TRBV9 and TRBJ2-1; TRBD2 matches 8 bases. This CDR3 region has 16 residues. V gave up 0 bases and J gave up 3 bases; unmatched junction bases: 5. CDR1 is SGDLS, CDR2 YYNGEE, per germline. CDR3 protein: CASSVDGGGSYNEQFF. In DNA, the CDR3 is TGTGCCAGCAGCGTAGACGGCGGGGGGAGCTACAATGAGCAGTTCTTC. The full variable domain, completed using reference TRBV9 and TRBJ2-1, is DSGVTQTPKHLITATGQRVTLRCSPRSGDLSVYWYQQSLDQGLQFLIQYYNGEERAKGNILERFSAQQFPDLHSELNLSSLELGDSALYFCASSVDGGGSYNEQFFGPGTRLTVL.

Of note for this clone: At the DNA level, this CDR3 is encoded by other sequences in the same sample as well. The V call is TRBV4-1, the J call TRBJ2-3; D uncertain. The CDR3 runs to 14 residues. The V and J ends lost 0 bases and 3 bases respectively, with 7 bases between them. Germline loops: CDR1 MGHRA, CDR2 YSYEKL. The CDR3 DNA sequence: TGCGCCAGCAGCCAAGATCAGAGAACAGATACGCAGTATTTT. Amino acids: CASSQDQRTDTQYF.

This clone was seen more than once but under ten times. The same CDR3 is also encoded by other DNA sequences in this sample. The gene calls are TRBV9 and TRBJ2-5, with 7 bases aligning to TRBD1. Per the germline V gene, CDR1 is SGDLS and CDR2 is YYNGEE. The length of the CDR3 is 14 residues. After removal of 4 bases from V and 1 base from J, the junction contained 4 bases not matched to a gene. The DNA of the CDR3 is TGTGCCAGCAGCTCCCGGGACAGCCAAGAGACCCAGTACTTC. Translating gives CASSSRDSQETQYF.

The J gene is TRBJ2-3, the V gene TRBV28, with 7 nucleotides matching TRBD2. The trim removed 5 bases at V and 8 bases at J, leaving 28 bases unmatched. In germline, CDR1 is MDHEN, CDR2 SYDVKM. CDR3 length: 20 amino acids. This chain's CDR3 is CASSPGAWGAGTDPGGTQYF. The CDR3 DNA follows: TGTGCCAGCAGTCCCGGGGCATGGGGTGCGGGAACTGACCCGGGGGGTACGCAGTATTTT.

The chain joins TRBV6-5 to TRBJ1-2, with a tentative D call TRBD1 (5 bases). The CDR3 has 14 residues. The germline CDR1 and CDR2 sequences are MNHEY and SVGAGI. V was trimmed by 6 bases and J by 1 base, leaving 12 bases between them. CDR3 loop: CASSHRDGNYGYTF. The CDR3 bases are TGTGCCAGCAGCCACCGGGACGGTAACTATGGCTACACCTTC.

This sequence joins TRBV15 and TRBJ2-7; D possibly uses TRBD1 or TRBD2 (6 bases each). Germline V CDR1 and CDR2: LNHNV, YYDKDF (reference sequence). V gave up 0 bases and J gave up 6 bases, with 18 bases separating them. This CDR3 has 16 residues. The CDR3 loop reads CATSREGRVGGAEQYF. CDR3 bases: TGTGCCACCAGCAGAGAGGGGCGGGTCGGGGGCGCCGAGCAGTACTTC.